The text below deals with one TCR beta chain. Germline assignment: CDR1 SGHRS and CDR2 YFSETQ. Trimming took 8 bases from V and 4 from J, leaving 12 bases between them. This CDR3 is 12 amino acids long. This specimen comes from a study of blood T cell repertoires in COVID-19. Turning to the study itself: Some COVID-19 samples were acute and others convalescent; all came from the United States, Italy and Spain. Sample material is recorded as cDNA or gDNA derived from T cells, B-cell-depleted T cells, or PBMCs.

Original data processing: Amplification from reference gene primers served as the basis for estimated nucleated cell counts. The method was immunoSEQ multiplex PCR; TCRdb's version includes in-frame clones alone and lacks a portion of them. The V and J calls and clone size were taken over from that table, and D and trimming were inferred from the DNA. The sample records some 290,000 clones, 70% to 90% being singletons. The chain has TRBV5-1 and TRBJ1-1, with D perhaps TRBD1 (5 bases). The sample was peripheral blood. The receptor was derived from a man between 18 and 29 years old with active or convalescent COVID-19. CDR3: CASRGEGTEAFF. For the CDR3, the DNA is TGCGCCAGTCGAGGGGAGGGCACTGAAGCTTTCTTT.